These 18 T cell receptor beta chains were all obtained from the same sample, sequenced in a study of T-cell memory formation after mild COVID-19. TCRdb passed the 5' RACE reads through MiXCR, listing each CDR3 protein once. The table records about 340,000 distinct CDR3 sequences, 10% to 15% of them present only once. The sequenced sample was PBMCs or a T cell subset sorted from them (not recorded which). The receptor set was obtained from a man younger than 35 who had mild COVID-19 (a few samples of this study predate the infection). Cell type and time point are not known.

This clonotype was counted a single time. This chain joins TRBV4-1 and TRBJ2-7; D is perhaps TRBD1 (5 bases). V gave up 4 bases and J gave up 6 bases, with 13 bases separating them. Germline CDR1 and CDR2: MGHRA and YSYEKL. This CDR3 contains 13 residues. CDR3 loop: CASSPEVRGEQYF. In DNA form, the CDR3 reads TGCGCCAGCAGCCCCGAGGTAAGGGGCGAGCAGTACTTC.

For this clonotype: A much larger clone differs by one base, so this may be a read error. The V call is TRBV7-6, the J call TRBJ2-3, with 10 positions matching TRBD2. This CDR3 has 17 amino acids. Germline V lookup: CDR1 SGHVS, CDR2 FNYEAQ. For the CDR3, the DNA is TGTGCCAGCAGCTTGTCTAGCGGGGGTTTGATCACATATACGCAGTATTTT. Amino acid sequence: CASSLSSGGLITYTQYF. Full variable domain (missing parts from reference TRBV7-6 and TRBJ2-3): GAGVSQSPRYKVTKRGQDVALRCDPISGHVSLYWYRQALGQGPEFLTYFNYEAQQDKSGLPNDRFSAERPEGSISTLTIQRTEQRDSAMYRCASSLSSGGLITYTQYFGPGTRLTVL.

In this sample, this clonotype turned up many times. V and J are TRBV12-3 or TRBV12-4 and TRBJ2-1; 7 bases are shared with TRBD1. The V and J ends lost 2 bases and 2 bases, in that order; junction bases with no gene match: 3. The CDR3 totals 15 residues. CDR3 nucleotide sequence: TGTGCCAGCAGTTTAAGGGACAGACCCTACAATGAGCAGTTCTTC. This encodes CASSLRDRPYNEQFF.

The rearrangement joins TRBV7-2 to TRBJ1-6, with a weak D call TRBD1 (6 bases). CDR3 length: 16 residues. CDR1 is SGHTA, CDR2 FQGNSA, per germline. The germline V and J ends were trimmed by 5 bases and 7 bases, with 18 bases remaining between them. The CDR3: CASSPRSRGDNSPLHF. CDR3 DNA sequence: TGTGCCAGCAGCCCCCGCTCGAGGGGGGACAATTCACCCCTCCACTTT.

This chain connects TRBV4-1 to TRBJ2-5, with D possibly TRBD2 on 6 matching bases. CDR1 is MGHRA and CDR2 is YSYEKL in the germline V gene. The CDR3 covers 15 residues. V was cut by 0 bases and J by 5 bases, with 13 bases left in between. The CDR3 sequence is CASSQDTSLWETQYF. Here the CDR3 DNA reads TGCGCCAGCAGCCAAGATACTAGCTTGTGGGAGACCCAGTACTTC.

The rearrangement joins TRBV4-1 to TRBJ2-1; 9 bases match TRBD2. The CDR3 totals 13 residues. In germline, CDR1 is MGHRA, CDR2 YSYEKL. V lost 6 bases and J lost 5; bases outside the gene matches: 2. The DNA for the CDR3 is TGCGCCAGCAGGCGGGGGGGAAACAATGAGCAGTTCTTC. Its protein product is CASRRGGNNEQFF.

This clonotype showed up just a few times. The J gene is TRBJ2-7, the V gene TRBV28, with TRBD2 matching over 9 bases. CDR3 length equals 14 residues. V was clipped by 6 bases and J by 0 bases; unmatched bases: 3. Germline V gives CDR1 MDHEN, CDR2 SYDVKM. The CDR3 loop is CASRSGGSSYEQYV. In DNA, the CDR3 is TGTGCCAGCAGGAGCGGGGGGAGCTCCTACGAGCAGTACGTC.

A few counts support this clonotype. The CDR3 spells CASSQEPFGGMDIQYF. CDR3 DNA: TGCGCCAGCAGCCAAGAACCCTTCGGTGGCATGGACATTCAGTACTTC. V and J are TRBV4-3 and TRBJ2-4; D is unclear. Germline-derived CDR1 and CDR2 are LGHNA and YSLEER. The germline V and J ends were trimmed by 0 bases and 8 bases, with 17 bases remaining between them. CDR3 length equals 16 residues.

This clonotype was counted only a few times. V gene TRBV7-8 combines with J gene TRBJ2-7; D unresolved. The V gene's germline CDR1 is SGHVS and CDR2 FQNEAQ. CDR3 length: 13 amino acids. Trimming removed 5 bases from V and 6 bases from J, with 14 bases in between. The CDR3 here is CASSMTGRSEQYV. DNA of the CDR3: TGTGCCAGCAGCATGACCGGAAGGTCCGAGCAGTACGTC.

Many counts were recorded for this clonotype. The chain carries TRBV5-5 and TRBJ2-3, with D possibly being TRBD1 (6 bases). Looked up from germline, CDR1 is SGHKS and CDR2 is YYEKEE (reference sequence). This CDR3 has 13 amino acids. V lost 2 bases, J lost 5 bases, and 9 bases lay in between. In nucleotides, the CDR3 is TGTGCCAGCAGCTTCACAGGGAAAGATACGCAGTATTTT. This encodes CASSFTGKDTQYF.

This chain joins TRBV2 and TRBJ1-5, with 8 bases aligning to TRBD1. The germline V gene encodes CDR1 SNHLY and CDR2 FYNNEI. The CDR3 covers 15 residues. With V trimmed by 6 bases and J by 3 bases, 7 bases remained unmatched. CDR3 in DNA: TGTGCCAGCAGCCTCAGGGGGCGAGACAATCAGCCCCAGCATTTT. Protein product: CASSLRGRDNQPQHF.

This chain joins TRBV9 and TRBJ2-1; 14 nucleotides agree with TRBD2. This CDR3 has 20 amino acids. V lost 4 bases and J lost 0; bases outside the gene matches: 12. Per germline, CDR1 SGDLS and CDR2 YYNGEE. CDR3 sequence (DNA): TGTGCCAGCAGCTCCGCCGATGGGACTAGCGGGAGTCGCTCCTACAATGAGCAGTTCTTC. It translates to CASSSADGTSGSRSYNEQFF.

The chain carries TRBV7-2 and TRBJ1-5, with 7 bases fitting TRBD1. CDR1 and CDR2 from the germline V gene are SGHTA and FQGNSA. The CDR3 runs to 16 residues. V lost 3 bases, J lost 4 bases, and 9 bases stayed unmatched. This chain's CDR3 is CASSFTGTATNQPQHF. In nucleotides, the CDR3 is TGTGCCAGCAGCTTTACCGGGACAGCTACGAATCAGCCCCAGCATTTT.

This clonotype was seen a few times. The gene calls are TRBV29-1 and TRBJ2-7; tentative D call: TRBD1 (5 bases). The CDR3 runs to 12 residues. Germline CDR1 is SQVTM and CDR2 is ANQGSEA. Deletions cut 7 bases from V and 5 bases from J, with 15 bases between. CDR3 in amino acids: CSAQGRPNEQYF. DNA for the CDR3: TGCAGCGCCCAGGGTCGTCCCAACGAGCAGTACTTC.

This clonotype was recorded many times. The V and J genes are TRBV7-9 and TRBJ1-1; D gene ambiguous. CDR1 SEHNR and CDR2 FQNEAQ come from the germline V gene (reference sequence). The CDR3 contains 13 residues. V gave up 1 base and J gave up 1 base, with 4 bases separating them. This chain's CDR3 is CASSLVQNTEAFF. CDR3 sequence (DNA): TGTGCCAGCAGCTTAGTCCAGAACACTGAAGCTTTCTTT.

This clonotype was seen ten or more times. The chain carries TRBV7-2 and TRBJ1-4; 8 nucleotides agree with TRBD1. The CDR3 consists of 16 residues. Germline V CDR1 and CDR2: SGHTA, FQGNSA. V trimming: 1 base; J trimming: 6 bases; junction bases outside the gene matches: 7. The CDR3 reads CASSLEPRGLDEKLFF. The CDR3 region has the DNA TGTGCCAGCAGCTTAGAGCCCAGGGGGCTGGATGAAAAACTGTTTTTT.

J is TRBJ2-3 and V is TRBV6-4, with D possibly being TRBD1 (5 bases). V lost 3 bases to trimming and J lost 0 bases, with 10 bases between them. Germline V CDR1 and CDR2: MRHNA, SNTAGT. The CDR3 is made up of 15 amino acids. CDR3 amino acids: CASSEQQASTDTQYF. The CDR3 coding sequence is TGTGCCAGCAGTGAACAACAGGCCAGCACAGATACGCAGTATTTT.

J is TRBJ2-7 and V is TRBV10-2, with TRBD1 matching over 10 bases. The trim removed 10 bases at V and 0 bases at J, leaving 12 bases unmatched. Looked up from germline, CDR1 is WSHSY and CDR2 is SAAADI. This CDR3 spans 16 amino acids. The CDR3 loop is CATGRDRGLSSYEQYV. CDR3 DNA sequence: TGCGCCACCGGAAGGGACAGGGGTCTTTCCTCCTACGAGCAGTACGTC.